This T cell receptor (beta chain) was identified in a study of vaccination effects on CD4 cells after COVID-19. Overall study findings and caveats: There was marked clonal contraction among infection- and vaccine-induced clones late after vaccination. Researchers reported few convalescent patients and no early post-infection timepoints in the study.

CDR1 and CDR2 from the germline V gene are SGHRS and YFSETQ. This CDR3 comprises 19 residues. Trimming took 4 bases from V and 1 from J, leaving 26 bases between them. The table came from immunoSEQ multiplex PCR; TCRdb's copy has only in-frame clones and leaves some out. The sample contains tens of thousands of clones, roughly 70% of which appear only once. ViraFEST assay sequencing came after antigen-specific CD4+ T cells were expanded with viral peptide pools. At the end of about 10 days of culture, CD4+ T cells were isolated. Absence of prior SARS-CoV-2 infection characterized the vaccine recipients, who showed negative nucleocapsid antibodies. Under 2.5 million PBMC were seeded per well and grown in the presence of about 9 IU/ml IL-2 and about 10 ug/ml peptides. This clone appeared once. Antigen unknown.

This sample comprised CD4+ T cells from PBMCs cultured with HCoV-OC43 spike peptides, obtained before COVID-19 vaccination. Subset noted: HCoV-OC43 spike overlapping peptide pool stimulation. The sequence came from a human donor who received a COVID-19 vaccine. The chain links TRBV5-1 to TRBJ1-1; D may be TRBD1 (6 bases). The CDR3 nucleotides are TGCGCCAGCAGCCCGATGGGCAGGGGTAAGGTAGCCACGAACACTGAAGCTTTCTTT. It is translated as CASSPMGRGKVATNTEAFF.